This TCR beta chain emerged from a study of T cell responses to AZD1222 COVID-19 vaccine. Trimming stripped 1 base from V and 5 bases from J, with 14 bases between. This CDR3 spans 15 amino acids. The V gene's germline CDR1 is SGHAT and CDR2 FQNNGV. TCRdb's table, derived via immunoSEQ multiplex PCR, lists solely in-frame clones and lacks some. The table includes 45,000 to 65,000 clones, over 80% detected once. This clonotype was sampled from an adult who received the AZD1222 COVID-19 vaccine. This specimen consisted of peripheral blood, obtained 28 days after the second AZD1222 dose. The rearrangement uses TRBV11-2 and TRBJ1-2, with D perhaps TRBD1 (5 bases). CDR3 bases: TGTGCCAGCAGCTTAGTCGGGGTGGGACTTTATGGCTACACCTTC. It translates to CASSLVGVGLYGYTF. Filled out from reference TRBV11-2 and TRBJ1-2, the complete variable domain reads EAGVAQSPRYKIIEKRQSVAFWCNPISGHATLYWYQQILGQGPKLLIQFQNNGVVDDSQLPKDRFSAERLKGVDSTLKIQPAKLEDSAVYLCASSLVGVGLYGYTFGSGTRLTVV.